These T cell receptor beta chains were read from a single sample in a study of blood T cell repertoires in COVID-19. Profiling relied on immunoSEQ multiplex PCR, and the TCRdb table lists in-frame clones only, not all of them. The sample has fewer than 90,000 clones, 86% seen once. The sample taken for sequencing was peripheral blood. The receptors shown here come from a man aged 70 or older with active COVID-19. Each CDR3 is given with its conserved first and last residue. A D gene is named only where the DNA matches it firmly. Clone size is given for some rows only: seen once, a few or many times, or a class if the clone is expanded.

D gene	V gene	J gene	clone size	CDR3 protein	CDR3 DNA
-	TRBV12-3/TRBV12-4	TRBJ1-2	-	CASSLGGRPYTF	TGTGCCAGCAGTTTAGGAGGGAGGCCCTACACCTTC
-	TRBV5-1	TRBJ2-3	-	CASSLEGRGTDTQYF	TGCGCCAGCAGCTTGGAAGGCAGGGGCACAGATACGCAGTATTTT
-	TRBV3-1/TRBV3-2	TRBJ2-1	-	CASSPPVEGPHHNEQFF	TGTGCCAGCAGCCCCCCGGTCGAGGGCCCCCACCACAATGAGCAGTTCTTC
-	TRBV3-1/TRBV3-2	TRBJ1-4	-	CASSIDSFNEKLFF	TGTGCCAGCAGCATTGACAGTTTTAATGAAAAACTGTTTTTT
-	TRBV3-1/TRBV3-2	TRBJ1-1	-	CAAGGGTNTEAFF	TGTGCCGCGGGGGGAGGGACGAACACTGAAGCTTTCTTT
TRBD2	TRBV27	TRBJ2-7	-	CASSPPGLESYEQYF	TGTGCCAGCAGTCCTCCGGGACTAGAATCCTACGAGCAGTACTTC
-	TRBV9	TRBJ1-5	few	CASSRGPPSPQHF	TGTGCCAGCAGCCGTGGGCCTCCCTCGCCCCAGCATTTT
TRBD2	TRBV27	TRBJ2-5	-	CASSYAGGAGETQYF	TGTGCCAGCAGCTACGCGGGGGGGGCCGGGGAGACCCAGTACTTC
TRBD1	TRBV19	TRBJ2-1	-	CASSIDAGTGRNEQFF	TGTGCCAGTAGTATAGATGCCGGGACAGGGAGGAATGAGCAGTTCTTC
-	TRBV11-3	TRBJ1-1	once	CASSLGRGPGDTEAFF	TGTGCCAGCAGCTTAGGTCGTGGGCCCGGGGACACTGAAGCTTTCTTT
TRBD1	TRBV19	TRBJ2-3	-	CASSIGGDRRTDTQYF	TGTGCCAGTAGTATAGGGGGGGACAGGCGCACAGATACGCAGTATTTT
TRBD1	TRBV7-9	TRBJ2-2	few	CASKRTGGTGELFF	TGTGCCAGCAAACGGACAGGGGGCACCGGGGAGCTGTTTTTT
TRBD1	TRBV9	TRBJ2-3	-	CASSVAGTGTDTQYF	TGTGCCAGCAGCGTAGCGGGGACAGGGACAGATACGCAGTATTTT
-	TRBV28	TRBJ1-4	-	CASTGGHEKLFF	TGTGCCAGCACGGGGGGGCATGAAAAACTGTTTTTT
TRBD2	TRBV5-4	TRBJ2-5	-	CASSRTGGETQYF	TGTGCCAGCAGCCGGACCGGGGGGGAGACCCAGTACTTC
TRBD2	TRBV5-4	TRBJ2-7	once	CASSPGLAGAYEQYF	TGTGCCAGCAGCCCCGGACTAGCGGGAGCGTACGAGCAGTACTTC
TRBD1	TRBV5-6	TRBJ2-5	-	CASSRTGRQETQYF	TGTGCCAGCAGCCGGACAGGCCGCCAAGAGACCCAGTACTTC
TRBD2	TRBV5-4	TRBJ2-3	once	CASSLGLAGTDTQYF	TGTGCCAGCAGCTTGGGACTAGCGGGCACAGATACGCAGTATTTT
-	TRBV29-1	TRBJ2-5	-	CSVVGPTGTQETQYF	TGCAGCGTTGTTGGGCCAACCGGCACCCAAGAGACCCAGTACTTC
-	TRBV12-3/TRBV12-4	TRBJ2-7	many	CASSLGSPYEQYF	TGTGCCAGCAGTCTGGGCTCGCCCTACGAGCAGTACTTC
-	TRBV7-9	TRBJ2-1	-	CASSPLRGRGIDEQFF	TGTGCCAGCAGCCCCCTTCGGGGGAGAGGTATCGATGAGCAGTTCTTC
TRBD2	TRBV3-1/TRBV3-2	TRBJ2-3	-	CASSLTGGWGTDTQYF	TGTGCCAGCAGCCTAACCGGGGGGTGGGGCACAGATACGCAGTATTTT
TRBD1	TRBV24-1	TRBJ2-2	-	CATSDQGQLWNTGELFF	TGTGCCACCAGTGACCAGGGACAGCTCTGGAACACCGGGGAGCTGTTTTTT
TRBD2	TRBV9	TRBJ2-7	-	CASSLGPSGRNSYEQYF	TGTGCCAGCAGCCTAGGTCCTAGCGGGAGGAACTCCTACGAGCAGTACTTC
TRBD2	TRBV7-3	TRBJ2-2	-	CASSLTPRLAALANTGELFF	TGTGCCAGCAGCTTAACCCCCCGACTAGCGGCCCTCGCGAACACCGGGGAGCTGTTTTTT
TRBD2	TRBV18	TRBJ2-7	-	CASSPTSGMYEQYF	TGTGCCAGCTCACCAACTAGCGGGATGTACGAGCAGTACTTC
-	TRBV15	TRBJ1-1	-	CATSRGGTEAFF	TGTGCCACCAGCAGGGGGGGAACTGAAGCTTTCTTT
-	TRBV4-3	TRBJ2-1	few	CASSQGWHNEQFF	TGCGCCAGCAGCCAAGGCTGGCACAATGAGCAGTTCTTC
-	TRBV27	TRBJ2-4	-	CASSLASSPGNIQYF	TGTGCCAGCAGTCTCGCTAGCTCCCCGGGGAACATTCAGTACTTC
-	TRBV7-3	TRBJ2-2	-	CASSLSDGVAGELFF	TGTGCCAGCAGCTTATCGGACGGGGTCGCCGGGGAGCTGTTTTTT
TRBD2	TRBV6-2/TRBV6-3	TRBJ2-2	once	CASSHPSGRNTGELFF	TGTGCCAGCAGCCACCCTAGCGGGAGGAACACCGGGGAGCTGTTTTTT
TRBD1	TRBV5-1	TRBJ1-4	-	CASSAGQGTANEKLFF	TGCGCCAGCAGCGCCGGACAGGGAACGGCTAATGAAAAACTGTTTTTT
TRBD2	TRBV7-6	TRBJ2-5	-	CASSRGGPGQETQYF	TGTGCCAGCAGCCGGGGGGGACCCGGTCAAGAGACCCAGTACTTC
-	TRBV21-1	TRBJ1-1	once	CASSSGGPTMNTEAFF	TGTGCCAGCAGCAGCGGGGGACCCACAATGAACACTGAAGCTTTCTTT
TRBD2	TRBV7-2	TRBJ2-7	-	CASSAGLAGEEQYF	TGTGCCAGCAGCGCGGGACTAGCGGGAGAGGAGCAGTACTTC
TRBD1	TRBV13	TRBJ2-7	-	CASSRGDREYEQYF	TGTGCCAGCAGCCGGGGGGACAGGGAATACGAGCAGTACTTC
-	TRBV28	TRBJ1-1	-	CASITRENTEAFF	TGTGCCAGCATCACCAGGGAGAACACTGAAGCTTTCTTT
-	TRBV28	TRBJ1-5	-	CATQGRSNQPQHF	TGTGCCACCCAGGGCCGTAGCAATCAGCCCCAGCATTTT
TRBD2	TRBV11-2	TRBJ2-3	few	CASSPLAGGGTDTQYF	TGTGCCAGCAGCCCCTTAGCGGGAGGGGGCACAGATACGCAGTATTTT
-	TRBV2	TRBJ1-5	-	CASRTRGPQHF	TGTGCCAGCAGGACCCGGGGGCCCCAGCATTTT
TRBD1	TRBV7-9	TRBJ1-4	-	CASSPLPGTGPATNEKLFF	TGTGCCAGCAGCCCCCTTCCCGGGACAGGCCCAGCAACTAATGAAAAACTGTTTTTT
TRBD2	TRBV20-1	TRBJ2-5	-	CSASPRGGYQVAQYF	TGCAGTGCTAGTCCCCGGGGGGGGTACCAAGTGGCCCAGTACTTC
-	TRBV5-5	TRBJ2-2	-	CASSSTGLPQGELFF	TGTGCCAGCAGCTCTACGGGGTTGCCCCAGGGGGAGCTGTTTTTT
-	TRBV21-1	TRBJ2-7	-	CASSKDGTHEQYF	TGTGCCAGCAGCAAAGATGGGACACACGAGCAGTACTTC
-	TRBV9	TRBJ2-3	-	CASSVESARADTQYF	TGTGCCAGCAGCGTAGAGAGCGCGCGCGCAGATACGCAGTATTTT
TRBD2	TRBV19	TRBJ2-5	-	CASSIASGRGETQYF	TGTGCCAGTAGTATCGCTAGCGGGAGGGGAGAGACCCAGTACTTC